What follows describes a single T cell receptor beta chain. Some clones are missing from TCRdb's copy, which holds only in-frame ones; the method was immunoSEQ multiplex PCR. This sample has roughly 200,000 clones, with around 90% found just once. The data belong to a study of blood T cell repertoires in COVID-19. Whole-study context: T cells, B-cell-depleted T cells, or PBMCs provided the cDNA or gDNA that served as material.

The CDR3 contains 17 residues. Trimming removed 1 base at V and 0 bases at J, with 14 bases between. CDR1 LGHNA and CDR2 YNFKEQ come from the germline V gene. Sequencing input: peripheral blood. This chain connects TRBV4-2 to TRBJ2-3, with a possible D match to TRBD1 (5 bases). The source is a man in his forties or fifties with acute or convalescent COVID-19. CDR3 sequence reads: CASSQAAGHTSTDTQYF. In DNA form, the CDR3 reads TGTGCCAGCAGCCAAGCGGCAGGGCACACTAGCACAGATACGCAGTATTTT.